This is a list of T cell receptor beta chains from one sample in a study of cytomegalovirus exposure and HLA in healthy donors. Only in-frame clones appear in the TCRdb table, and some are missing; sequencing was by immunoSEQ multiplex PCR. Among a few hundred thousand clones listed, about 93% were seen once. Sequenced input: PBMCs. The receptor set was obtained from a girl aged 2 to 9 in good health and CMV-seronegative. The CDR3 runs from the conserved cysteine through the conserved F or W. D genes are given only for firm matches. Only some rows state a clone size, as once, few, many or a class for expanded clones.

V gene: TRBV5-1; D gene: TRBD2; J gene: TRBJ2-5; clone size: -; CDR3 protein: CASSLALAEETQYF; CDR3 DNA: TGCGCCAGCAGCTTGGCTCTAGCGGAAGAGACCCAGTACTTC
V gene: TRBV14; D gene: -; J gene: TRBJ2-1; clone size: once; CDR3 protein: CASSQVGPALEQFF; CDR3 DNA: TGTGCCAGCAGCCAAGTCGGCCCAGCGCTTGAGCAGTTCTTC
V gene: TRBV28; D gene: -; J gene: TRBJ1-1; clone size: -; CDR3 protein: CASSWGGDTEAFF; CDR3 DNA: TGTGCCAGCAGTTGGGGGGGAGACACTGAAGCTTTCTTT
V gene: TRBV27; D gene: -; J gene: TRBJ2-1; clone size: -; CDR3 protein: CASSLGAVGDNEQFF; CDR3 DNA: TGTGCCAGCAGTTTAGGAGCCGTTGGCGACAATGAGCAGTTCTTC
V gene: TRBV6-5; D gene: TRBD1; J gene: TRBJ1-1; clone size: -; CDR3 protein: CAIGQGTNTEAFF; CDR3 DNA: TGTGCCATCGGACAGGGGACGAACACTGAAGCTTTCTTT
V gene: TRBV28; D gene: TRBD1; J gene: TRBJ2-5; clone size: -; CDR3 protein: CASSLRTGKETQYF; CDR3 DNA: TGTGCCAGCAGTTTAAGGACAGGGAAAGAGACCCAGTACTTC
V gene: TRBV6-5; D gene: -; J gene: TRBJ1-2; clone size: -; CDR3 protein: CASSQGYDKLYGYTF; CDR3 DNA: TGTGCCAGCAGTCAGGGGTACGACAAGCTCTATGGCTACACCTTC
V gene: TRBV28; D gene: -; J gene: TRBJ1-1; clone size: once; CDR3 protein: CGSRENTEAFF; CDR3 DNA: TGTGGTTCCAGGGAGAACACTGAAGCTTTCTTT
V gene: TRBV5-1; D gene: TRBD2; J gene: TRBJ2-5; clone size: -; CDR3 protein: CASSLGLRGGPLGETQYF; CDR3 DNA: TGCGCCAGCAGCTTGGGTCTGCGGGGGGGCCCATTAGGGGAGACCCAGTACTTC
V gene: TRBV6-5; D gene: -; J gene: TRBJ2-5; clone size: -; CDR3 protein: CASSSTQTQYF; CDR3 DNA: TGTGCCAGCAGTTCTACGCAGACCCAGTACTTC
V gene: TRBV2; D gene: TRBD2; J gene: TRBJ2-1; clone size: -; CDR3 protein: CASRTTSASSYNEQFF; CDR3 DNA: TGTGCCAGCAGGACGACTAGCGCGAGCTCCTACAATGAGCAGTTCTTC